This is a list of T cell receptor beta chains from one sample in a study of CD8 T cell repertoires and HIV-1 epitope variants. The antigens of these receptors remain unknown. Method: immunoSEQ multiplex PCR; TCRdb's copy keeps in-frame clones and lacks some. Of around 6,100 clones in the sample, under 70% were seen once. The sequenced sample was cultured CD8+ T cells derived from PBMCs. Receptors originate from a male donor with HIV. The conserved cysteine and the conserved F or W are not part of the CDR3 here. Fields, in order: CDR3 length, D gene, J gene, V gene, CDR3 protein. D genes are given only for firm matches.

cdr3_length: 13; d_call: NA; j_call: TRBJ2-3; v_call: TRBV19; cdr3_aa: ASSILGGLTDTQY
cdr3_length: 17; d_call: TRBD1; j_call: TRBJ2-6; v_call: TRBV7-2; cdr3_aa: ASSLMYPGQGTGANVLT
cdr3_length: 12; d_call: NA; j_call: TRBJ1-1; v_call: TRBV6-6; cdr3_aa: ASSPDRIGTEAF
cdr3_length: 11; d_call: NA; j_call: TRBJ2-1; v_call: TRBV7-9; cdr3_aa: ASSTTGYNEQF
cdr3_length: 14; d_call: NA; j_call: TRBJ2-7; v_call: TRBV28; cdr3_aa: ASSTSGDGISYEQY
cdr3_length: 15; d_call: NA; j_call: TRBJ2-7; v_call: TRBV19; cdr3_aa: ASSITAPGHDTYEQY
cdr3_length: 12; d_call: NA; j_call: TRBJ1-2; v_call: TRBV28; cdr3_aa: ASSFPDGNYGYT
cdr3_length: 16; d_call: NA; j_call: TRBJ2-6; v_call: TRBV27; cdr3_aa: ATQSTTTANSGANVLT
cdr3_length: 14; d_call: TRBD1; j_call: TRBJ1-1; v_call: TRBV5-1; cdr3_aa: ASSLVPGGMNTEAF
cdr3_length: 12; d_call: NA; j_call: TRBJ1-1; v_call: TRBV7-9; cdr3_aa: ASSFQTGLTEAF
cdr3_length: 10; d_call: NA; j_call: TRBJ2-2; v_call: TRBV6-5; cdr3_aa: ASSPYTGELF
cdr3_length: 15; d_call: NA; j_call: TRBJ2-3; v_call: TRBV11-2; cdr3_aa: ASSPGIQAGRTDTQY
cdr3_length: 9; d_call: NA; j_call: TRBJ2-7; v_call: TRBV29-1; cdr3_aa: SVQGSYEQY
cdr3_length: 12; d_call: NA; j_call: TRBJ1-2; v_call: TRBV7-2; cdr3_aa: ASSMGLGSYGYT
cdr3_length: 12; d_call: TRBD1; j_call: TRBJ2-7; v_call: TRBV29-1; cdr3_aa: SVDGQGGNYEQY
cdr3_length: 12; d_call: TRBD1; j_call: TRBJ1-2; v_call: TRBV30; cdr3_aa: APHEGQGICGYT
cdr3_length: 12; d_call: TRBD1; j_call: TRBJ1-4; v_call: TRBV4-1; cdr3_aa: ASSLGQGREKLF
cdr3_length: 13; d_call: NA; j_call: TRBJ1-6; v_call: TRBV7-6; cdr3_aa: ASSLAQGYNSPLH
cdr3_length: 12; d_call: NA; j_call: TRBJ2-3; v_call: TRBV7-7; cdr3_aa: ASSLEGSTDTQY
cdr3_length: 13; d_call: TRBD2; j_call: TRBJ2-7; v_call: TRBV7-6; cdr3_aa: ASSPGSGGFYEQY